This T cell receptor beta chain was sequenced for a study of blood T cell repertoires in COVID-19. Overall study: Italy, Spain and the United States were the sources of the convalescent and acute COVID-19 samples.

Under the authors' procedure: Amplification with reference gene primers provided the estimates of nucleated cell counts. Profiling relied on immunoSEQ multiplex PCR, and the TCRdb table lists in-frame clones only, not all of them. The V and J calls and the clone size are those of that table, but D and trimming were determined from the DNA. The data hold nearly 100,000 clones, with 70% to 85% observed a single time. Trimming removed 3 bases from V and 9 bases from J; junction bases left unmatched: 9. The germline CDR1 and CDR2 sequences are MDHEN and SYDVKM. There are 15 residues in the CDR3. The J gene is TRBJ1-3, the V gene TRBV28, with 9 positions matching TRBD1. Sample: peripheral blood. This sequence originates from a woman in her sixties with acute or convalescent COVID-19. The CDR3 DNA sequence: TGTGCCAGCAGTTTGGGTTTGACAGGGGGTGGCACCATATATTTT. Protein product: CASSLGLTGGGTIYF.